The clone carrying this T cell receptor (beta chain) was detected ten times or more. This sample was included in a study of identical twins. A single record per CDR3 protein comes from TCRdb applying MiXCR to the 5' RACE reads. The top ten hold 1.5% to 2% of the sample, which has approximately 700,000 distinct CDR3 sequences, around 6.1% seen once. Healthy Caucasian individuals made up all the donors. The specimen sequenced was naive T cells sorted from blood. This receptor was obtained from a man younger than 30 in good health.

The CDR3 DNA sequence: TGTGCCACCAGTGATCCGGGAGCTATCACAGATACGCAGTATTTT. This codes for CATSDPGAITDTQYF. The rearrangement joins TRBV24-1 to TRBJ2-3; D might be TRBD2 (6 bases). Trimming took off 3 bases at V and 2 bases at J, with 11 bases between the two ends. The length of the CDR3 is 15 residues. Germline V gene sequence: CDR1 KGHDR, CDR2 SFDVKD.